These T cell receptor beta chains were read from a single sample in a study of identical twins. TCRdb redid the calling of the 5' RACE reads with MiXCR, one entry per CDR3 protein. The data hold 200,000 to 250,000 distinct CDR3 sequences, with about 10% observed a single time. The specimen was memory T cells sorted from blood. Receptor source: a man between 50 and 59 years old in good health. Both conserved end residues are trimmed from each CDR3.

CDR3aa | len | v_gene
ASSLGARVGGETQY | 14 | TRBV11-2
ASSIAREQY | 9 | TRBV7-2
ASSQAGTGKDEQY | 13 | TRBV4-1
ASSRTSDSYNEQF | 13 | TRBV5-1
ASSSQLTGIGELF | 13 | TRBV7-2
ASSQSGRLYEQY | 12 | TRBV6-2/TRBV6-3
SAREALVADTQY | 12 | TRBV20-1
ASSHSGTGEFGYT | 13 | TRBV4-2
ASSPGMKWAASTDTQY | 16 | TRBV5-1
ASSQIDEQF | 9 | TRBV3-1
ASSESGANNQPQH | 13 | TRBV6-1
ASSPPGGGDEQY | 12 | TRBV18
AVSQGFDNSPLH | 12 | TRBV28
ASSQVSHRGGEKLF | 14 | TRBV4-1
ASSFTGSDTQY | 11 | TRBV11-2
ASSQDFLRGTPNQETQY | 17 | TRBV4-1
AWSVTGGNTEAF | 12 | TRBV30
ASYEGPNNEQF | 11 | TRBV5-1
ASSQFHGYEQY | 11 | TRBV14
ASRDAGTSVNNEQF | 14 | TRBV6-2/TRBV6-3
ASSETPGGAGEQY | 13 | TRBV10-2
SASRRGGTYEQY | 12 | TRBV20-1
ATERAGGYNEQF | 12 | TRBV6-2/TRBV6-3
ASSLTSPGYNEQF | 13 | TRBV28
ASSQTAREAGSRDTEAF | 17 | TRBV4-2
ASSFGTTGDEQY | 12 | TRBV5-1
ASRGSETGLNEKLF | 14 | TRBV28
ASSPGRGYEQY | 11 | TRBV18
ASSLGTSGRNEQF | 13 | TRBV9
ASSPMGNTEAF | 11 | TRBV18
ASSRGRGLSDTQY | 13 | TRBV6-1
ASSLLRGTETQY | 12 | TRBV5-5
SAREARGVPYEQY | 13 | TRBV20-1
ASSQDRLGAGTDTQY | 15 | TRBV3-1
ASSGEGNQPQH | 11 | TRBV9
ASSRGLVRYNEQF | 13 | TRBV28
ASSSEEGNTIY | 11 | TRBV9
SIRNTEAF | 8 | TRBV29-1
ASSLLGGNEQF | 11 | TRBV27
SARDLYSGQSGTTNEKLF | 18 | TRBV20-1
ASSLYGRGRTGELF | 14 | TRBV5-5
ASSSFPLAGNNIQY | 14 | TRBV7-8
ASSEATGLYEQY | 12 | TRBV6-1
ASSQDIWVGEQY | 12 | TRBV4-3
SVDILAGVKDEQF | 13 | TRBV29-1
ASSPGTSDYNEQF | 13 | TRBV4-2
ASSLAQGQGAKNIQY | 15 | TRBV7-2
ASSSRGGLEQY | 11 | TRBV7-2
ASSPPERGHEQY | 12 | TRBV18
ASSQGNYGYT | 10 | TRBV6-6